Included here is one T cell receptor beta chain sequence, with context. This sample stems from a study of blood T cell repertoires in COVID-19. About the study: Sample material is recorded as cDNA or gDNA derived from T cells, B-cell-depleted T cells, or PBMCs.

Assay: immunoSEQ multiplex PCR; the TCRdb copy retains only in-frame clones and omits some. The data contain around 87,000 clones, 80% to 90% of them seen just once; the ten biggest clones take up more than 8%. The CDR3 has 19 residues. Trimming left V 5 bases short and J 6 bases short, with 30 bases between. The germline CDR1 and CDR2 sequences are SGHAT and FQNNGV. The gene calls are TRBV11-2 and TRBJ2-3, with D tentatively TRBD1 (5 bases). The sequenced sample was peripheral blood. The source is a man aged 50-60 years with acute or convalescent COVID-19. The CDR3 loop is CASSRQSVVSWQGDDTQYF. The CDR3 DNA is TGTGCCAGCAGCCGCCAGTCCGTCGTCTCGTGGCAGGGTGACGATACGCAGTATTTT.